This TCR beta chain was obtained from a study of T-cell reconstitution after alpha-beta-depleted transplantation in children. The CDR3 runs 18 residues. Trimming removed 5 bases from V and 5 bases from J, with 22 bases in between. Germline V lookup: CDR1 LNHNV, CDR2 YYDKDF (reference sequence). A library of TCRbeta sequences, prepared with unique molecular identifiers, was generated. MiXCR, applied by TCRdb to the PCR reads, yields one record per CDR3 protein. The table shows hundreds of thousands of distinct CDR3 sequences, with around 13% occurring only once. This clonotype came up many times. The sequence was obtained from a human donor who donated a stem cell graft to a child with acute lymphoblastic leukemia. The sequences come from PBMCs from the stem cell graft donor, collected from the stem cell graft. V gene TRBV15 combines with J gene TRBJ1-6, with D perhaps TRBD1 (5 bases). CDR3 protein: CATSPAKGMTANNSPLHF. The CDR3 bases are TGTGCCACCAGCCCGGCAAAAGGGATGACAGCTAATAATTCACCCCTCCACTTT.